The 10 T cell receptor beta chains below all came from one sample that was sequenced in a study of cytotoxic CD8 clonotypes in ibrutinib-treated CLL. Generated by immunoSEQ multiplex PCR, the TCRdb table keeps only in-frame clones and is missing some. Of roughly 47,000 clones detected, approximately 50% appear once; the ten largest clones hold 30% to 35%. Sequences were derived from PBMCs, sampled after 12 months of ibrutinib treatment. These TCRs come from a human donor with chronic lymphocytic leukemia.

This chain connects TRBV7-2 to TRBJ1-2, with 10 bases that match TRBD1. Trimming took 5 bases from V and 4 from J; bases not matched to a gene: 13. Germline V gives CDR1 SGHTA, CDR2 FQGNSA. The CDR3 length is 17 residues. CDR3 nucleotide sequence: TGTGCCAGCAGCCAGGGGGACAGGGGCAGTATCGCCTATGGCTACACCTTC. Its protein is CASSQGDRGSIAYGYTF.

This chain connects TRBV29-1 to TRBJ1-4; no reliable D call. Deletions cut 5 bases from V and 11 bases from J, with 12 bases between. The CDR3 contains 11 residues. CDR1 is SQVTM, CDR2 ANQGSEA, per germline. CDR3 DNA: TGCAGCGTTCTCGGGTTTGGGAAACTGTTTTTT. Its translation: CSVLGFGKLFF.

This chain connects TRBV6-1 to TRBJ1-4, with a possible D match to TRBD1 (6 bases). Trimming stripped 0 bases from V and 8 bases from J, with 13 bases between. Germline values: CDR1 MNHNS, CDR2 SASEGT. CDR3 length: 15 residues. CDR3 sequence (DNA): TGTGCCAGCAGTGAAGCGACCAGGGGTGGGGAAAAACTGTTTTTT. Its protein is CASSEATRGGEKLFF.

This clone was seen many times. Relative to the germline gene, one junction end is altered; a read error may explain this. The chain couples TRBV2 to TRBJ2-1; 13 nucleotides line up with TRBD2. Germline V gene sequence: CDR1 SNHLY, CDR2 FYNNEI. The CDR3 spans 14 residues. CDR3 DNA sequence: TGTGCCAGCAGTGAGAGGTGGACTAGCGGGAGAGGTGTCTTC. Its protein is CASSERWTSGRGVF.

CDR3 in DNA: TGTGCCACCAGCAGAGATGTGGTGCCGTTGGGTTTCTTT. Translated: CATSRDVVPLGFF. This sequence joins TRBV15 and TRBJ1-1, with unresolved D. The germline gives CDR1 LNHNV, CDR2 YYDKDF (reference sequence). The CDR3 is 13 amino acids. V gave up 0 bases and J gave up 13 bases, with 15 bases separating them.

The V call is TRBV5-6, the J call TRBJ2-7; D remains unclear. Germline lookup yields CDR1 SGHDT and CDR2 YYEEEE. This CDR3 has 12 residues. V gave up 1 base and J gave up 3 bases, with 5 bases separating them. Here the CDR3 reads CASSLKGYEQYF. The CDR3 DNA reads TGTGCCAGCAGCTTGAAGGGCTACGAGCAGTACTTC.

This clone was found a few times. The chain employs TRBV14 and TRBJ1-4; D uncertain. CDR1 and CDR2 from the germline V gene are SGHDN and FVKESK. Trimming took off 4 bases at V and 8 bases at J, with 14 bases between the two ends. This CDR3 is built from 14 residues. The CDR3 region is CASSPLGPFEKLFF. In nucleotides, the CDR3 is TGTGCCAGCAGCCCCCTAGGCCCTTTCGAAAAACTGTTTTTT.

This clone is large by share. This rearrangement joins TRBV6-1 to TRBJ1-5; a weak D match, TRBD1 (6 bases). The V end lost 7 bases, the J end lost 2 bases, and 6 bases lay between the germline ends. Looked up from germline, CDR1 is MNHNS and CDR2 is SASEGT. There are 12 residues in the CDR3. The CDR3 DNA sequence: TGTGCCAGCACAGGGGGCAATCAGCCCCAGCATTTT. Amino acid sequence: CASTGGNQPQHF.

The gene calls are TRBV28 and TRBJ1-2, with 9 bases lining up with TRBD1. With 6 bases clipped from V and 2 bases from J, the junction kept 13 bases outside the gene matches. Per the germline V gene, CDR1 is MDHEN and CDR2 is SYDVKM. This CDR3 contains 17 residues. The CDR3 DNA sequence: TGTGCCAGCAGGTCTCACCTTAACAGGGGGCGGAACTATGGCTACACCTTC. Its translation is CASRSHLNRGRNYGYTF.

A few counts support this clone. The chain uses TRBV5-1 and TRBJ2-1, with 7 positions matching TRBD1. In germline, CDR1 is SGHRS, CDR2 YFSETQ. V lost 3 bases to trimming and J lost 4 bases; unmatched junction nucleotides: 4. CDR3 length: 14 residues. CDR3 sequence: CASSWGQLYNEQFF. CDR3 DNA sequence: TGCGCCAGCAGCTGGGGACAGCTTTACAATGAGCAGTTCTTC.